One and the same sample provided the 25 T cell receptor beta chains below, sequenced in a study of PD-1 blockade in classical Hodgkin lymphoma (TCRdb year 2020). The library was built by means of the immunoSEQ multiplex PCR assay. The table was pulled from immuneACCESS by TCRdb, which kept in-frame rearrangements only. Such tables lose some clones; where checked, under half of the loss comes from unresolved V genes, and the rest has no known cause. The sample records under 70,000 clones, about nine tenths of which are singletons. The top ten clones comprise approximately 12% of the sample. The time point label for this specimen denotes: cycle 1 day 1 (C1D1), immediately before nivolumab initiation. All trial patients had relapsed after autologous stem cell transplantation, with cohorts A, B and C differing in prior brentuximab vedotin exposure. Sequenced material: peripheral blood mononuclear cells (PBMCs), taken at baseline. The receptors were gathered from a human donor with classical Hodgkin lymphoma.

J is TRBJ2-7 and V is TRBV28; D ambiguous. The V gene's germline CDR1 is MDHEN and CDR2 SYDVKM. V gave up 3 bases and J gave up 1 base, with 10 bases separating them. The CDR3 consists of 14 residues. CDR3 sequence (DNA): TGTGCCAGCAGTTTGGTCTCGACATCCTACGAGCAGTACTTC. Protein: CASSLVSTSYEQYF. Based on the CDR3 plus reference TRBV28 and TRBJ2-7, the full variable domain is DVKVTQSSRYLVKRTGEKVFLECVQDMDHENMFWYRQDPGLGLRLIYFSYDVKMKEKGDIPEGYSVSREKKERFSLILESASTNQTSMYLCASSLVSTSYEQYFGPGTRLTVT.

CDR3 protein: CASIPSGDPNTGELFF. For the CDR3, the DNA is TGTGCCAGCATCCCTAGCGGGGACCCCAACACCGGGGAGCTGTTTTTT. The V and J genes are TRBV7-9 and TRBJ2-2, with 9 bases fitting TRBD2. The V segment lost 7 bases and the J segment 2 bases; nucleotides outside the gene matches: 8. Germline lookup yields CDR1 SEHNR and CDR2 FQNEAQ (reference sequence). The CDR3 is 16 residues long.

V is TRBV7-2 and J is TRBJ2-7, with D maybe TRBD1 (6 bases). Germline CDR1 SGHTA, CDR2 FQGNSA. There are 14 residues in the CDR3. Trimming took off 5 bases at V and 4 bases at J, with 15 bases between the two ends. The DNA of the CDR3 is TGTGCCAGCAGCCATACAACAGGGTATTACGAGCAGTACTTC. Protein product: CASSHTTGYYEQYF.

The chain has TRBV6-4 and TRBJ2-3; 7 bases map to TRBD1. This CDR3 comprises 14 residues. From germline, CDR1 is MRHNA and CDR2 SNTAGT. V lost 6 bases and J lost 2; bases outside the gene matches: 5. This CDR3 reads CASSPEGATDTQYF. The CDR3 region has the DNA TGTGCCAGCAGCCCCGAGGGGGCCACAGATACGCAGTATTTT.

The chain links TRBV4-3 to TRBJ2-5, with D tentatively TRBD2 (6 bases). The CDR3 totals 14 residues. CDR1 and CDR2 (germline): LGHNA, YSLEER. Trimming left V 3 bases short and J 5 bases short, with 13 bases between. CDR3 region: CASSHRGESETQYF. In DNA form, the CDR3 reads TGCGCCAGCAGCCACCGCGGGGAATCCGAGACCCAGTACTTC.

The V and J genes are TRBV7-6 and TRBJ1-4; no definite D call. The CDR3 consists of 16 residues. Trimming left V 8 bases short and J 3 bases short, with 19 bases between. The germline CDR1 and CDR2 sequences are SGHVS and FNYEAQ. CDR3 amino acids: CASSSALGWANEKLFF. In DNA form, the CDR3 reads TGTGCCAGCTCCTCAGCTTTGGGGTGGGCTAATGAAAAACTGTTTTTT.

The rearrangement uses TRBV6-6 and TRBJ2-7; D is perhaps TRBD1 or TRBD2 (6 bases each). The CDR3 spans 14 residues. V lost 7 bases and J 6 bases, leaving 19 bases between the germline ends. Looked up from germline, CDR1 is MNHNY and CDR2 is SVGAGI (reference sequence). CDR3 amino acids: CASTPRGLSGEQYF. The CDR3 DNA reads as TGTGCCAGCACCCCCCGGGGGCTTAGTGGCGAGCAGTACTTC.

The chain recombines TRBV11-2 with TRBJ2-1; TRBD2 agrees at 12 bases. The CDR3 spans 14 residues. Germline lookup yields CDR1 SGHAT and CDR2 FQNNGV. V lost 6 bases to trimming and J lost 4 bases; unmatched junction nucleotides: 1. The CDR3 bases are TGTGCCAGCAGACTAGCGGGGGGATACAATGAGCAGTTCTTC. Encoded protein: CASRLAGGYNEQFF.

J is TRBJ2-1 and V is TRBV6-5; D is uncertain. In germline, CDR1 is MNHEY, CDR2 SVGAGI. Trimming pared 6 bases from V and 0 bases from J, leaving 6 bases between. The CDR3 spans 13 residues. The CDR3, as DNA: TGTGCCAGCAGGGTTAGCTCCTACAATGAGCAGTTCTTC. Amino acid sequence: CASRVSSYNEQFF.

The chain is built from TRBV2 and TRBJ2-1, with D perhaps matching TRBD2 (5 bases). V was cut by 5 bases and J by 4 bases, with 18 bases left in between. The germline CDR1 and CDR2 sequences are SNHLY and FYNNEI. This CDR3 region has 16 residues. The CDR3 region is CASSPARLAGYNEQFF. The CDR3 DNA sequence: TGTGCCAGCAGTCCAGCCCGCCTAGCTGGATACAATGAGCAGTTCTTC.

This chain links TRBV29-1 with TRBJ2-1; D possibly corresponds to TRBD1 (6 bases). This CDR3 is 14 amino acids long. Between the trimmed V and J ends, which lost 4 bases and 1 base, there was a span of 11 bases. Germline V gene lookup returns CDR1 SQVTM and CDR2 ANQGSEA. In DNA, the CDR3 is TGCAGCGTTGCCTTGACAGGATCCTACAATGAGCAGTTCTTC. This encodes CSVALTGSYNEQFF.

The V gene is TRBV18, the J gene TRBJ2-5; 8 nucleotides match TRBD1. The germline gives CDR1 KGHSH, CDR2 LQKENI. The V gene end was trimmed by 3 bases and the J gene end by 5 bases; junction bases not matched to a gene: 17. The CDR3 has 18 residues. The CDR3 is CASSPLLRWYRGLETQYF. The CDR3 region has the DNA TGTGCCAGCTCACCCCTCCTCCGATGGTACAGGGGGTTGGAGACCCAGTACTTC. Variable domain in full (rest from reference TRBV18 and TRBJ2-5): NAGVMQNPRHLVRRRGQEARLRCSPMKGHSHVYWYRQLPEEGLKFMVYLQKENIIDESGMPKERFSAEFPKEGPSILRIQQVVRGDSAAYFCASSPLLRWYRGLETQYFGPGTRLLVL.

This rearrangement joins TRBV27 to TRBJ1-2; 8 bases align to TRBD1. CDR1 is MNHEY and CDR2 is SMNVEV in the germline V gene (reference sequence). The CDR3 sequence is 16 residues long. Trimming removed 8 bases from V and 4 bases from J; junction bases left unmatched: 15. CDR3 nucleotide sequence: TGTGCCAGCGGCTCACTTCACGGGGACAGGTTCTATGGCTACACCTTC. This sequence encodes CASGSLHGDRFYGYTF.

This clone was found once. The CDR3 bases are TGTGCCAGCAGCCTACAGGGGGCGGACAATGAGCAGTTCTTC. Its translation is CASSLQGADNEQFF. This chain uses TRBV11-3 with TRBJ2-1; TRBD1 aligns across 9 bases. With 5 bases clipped from V and 5 bases from J, the junction kept 4 bases outside the gene matches. Germline CDR1 and CDR2: SGHNT and YENEEA. The CDR3 totals 14 residues.

In this sample, this clone turned up a few times. The chain employs TRBV7-9 and TRBJ2-2, with 11 bases fitting TRBD2. The CDR3 is made up of 16 amino acids. Germline V lookup: CDR1 SEHNR, CDR2 FQNEAQ (reference sequence). The V gene end was trimmed by 5 bases and the J gene end by 7 bases; junction bases not matched to a gene: 9. In nucleotides, the CDR3 is TGTGCCAGCAGCCGTACCCCGCTAGCGGGGGGCGGGGAGCTGTTTTTT. This codes for CASSRTPLAGGGELFF.

This chain uses TRBV19 with TRBJ1-4, with TRBD1 matching 8 bases. Losses at the gene ends were 5 bases for V and 7 bases for J; bases not matched to a gene: 6. This CDR3 comprises 14 residues. CDR1 is LNHDA, CDR2 SQIVND, per germline (reference sequence). This CDR3 is CASSPQGAGEKLFF. The CDR3 nucleotides are TGTGCCAGTAGTCCCCAGGGGGCAGGTGAAAAACTGTTTTTT.

The chain links TRBV27 to TRBJ1-4; D uncertain. This CDR3 is 15 amino acids long. The germline gives CDR1 MNHEY, CDR2 SMNVEV (reference sequence). V was shortened by 8 bases and J by 1 base, with 14 bases between the two germline ends. The CDR3 region has the DNA TGTGCCAGCGGCTTTCCTGGCCGAACTAATGAAAAACTGTTTTTT. Translated, it gives CASGFPGRTNEKLFF.

About this clone: At one of its ends the junction is not consistent with the germline gene, which may arise from a read error. This chain uses TRBV20-1 with TRBJ1-4; a weak D match, TRBD1 (6 bases). Looked up from germline, CDR1 is DFQATT and CDR2 is SNEGSKA (reference sequence). This CDR3 comprises 11 residues. The CDR3 sequence: CSATPQGSVVF. Written as DNA, the CDR3 is TGCAGTGCCACACCTCAGGGGTCCGTGGTTTTT.

The chain employs TRBV11-3 and TRBJ2-7; 8 nucleotides agree with TRBD1. Germline V CDR1 and CDR2: SGHNT, YENEEA. CDR3 length equals 15 residues. With V trimmed by 0 bases and J by 2 bases, 3 bases remained unmatched. This CDR3 reads CASSLDGTGPYEQYF. The CDR3, as DNA: TGTGCCAGCAGCTTAGACGGGACAGGTCCCTACGAGCAGTACTTC.

Written as DNA, the CDR3 is TGTGCCATAAAGGACAGTAACACCGGGGAGCTGTTTTTT. Translation: CAIKDSNTGELFF. The chain combines TRBV10-3 with TRBJ2-2; D is possibly TRBD1 (6 bases). Germline CDR1 is ENHRY and CDR2 is SYGVKD. V lost 9 bases, J lost 2 bases, and 10 bases lay in between. The CDR3 extends over 13 amino acids.

As for this clone: Other DNA sequences in the same sample also yield this CDR3. This rearrangement joins TRBV27 to TRBJ1-2, with 9 bases fitting TRBD1. The CDR3 extends over 12 amino acids. CDR1 is MNHEY and CDR2 is SMNVEV in the germline V gene (reference sequence). V was clipped by 6 bases and J by 6 bases; unmatched bases: 2. The CDR3 sequence is CASRTGGHGYTF. DNA of the CDR3: TGTGCCAGCAGAACAGGGGGCCATGGCTACACCTTC.

CDR3 region: CASSAQGSANEKLFF. The CDR3 DNA follows: TGTGCCAGCAGCGCACAGGGCTCCGCTAATGAAAAACTGTTTTTT. The chain combines TRBV9 with TRBJ1-4; perhaps TRBD1 as D (6 bases). Germline V CDR1 and CDR2: SGDLS, YYNGEE. V was clipped by 3 bases and J by 3 bases, with 12 bases between them. The CDR3 runs 15 residues.

V is TRBV21-1 and J is TRBJ1-2; the table's D gene call, TRBD1, was not cross checked with the DNA. TRBV21-1 counts as a pseudogene. This CDR3 is 14 amino acids long. The CDR3 sequence is CASSKVRGFLGYTF. DNA of the CDR3: TGTGCCAGCAGCAAGGTCAGGGGGTTCTTGGGCTACACCTTC.

CDR3 residues: CASSPGQGLGYGYTF. The CDR3 DNA is TGCGCCAGCAGCCCCGGACAGGGGTTGGGCTATGGCTACACCTTC. The chain carries TRBV5-1 and TRBJ1-2; 9 positions match TRBD1. V trimming: 4 bases; J trimming: 4 bases; junction bases outside the gene matches: 8. This CDR3 has 15 amino acids. Germline assignment: CDR1 SGHRS and CDR2 YFSETQ.

The chain employs TRBV5-6 and TRBJ2-3; weak D call: TRBD1 (6 bases). This CDR3 has 14 amino acids. CDR1 is SGHDT and CDR2 is YYEEEE in the germline V gene. Trimming cost V 7 bases and J 0 bases, with 12 bases left between them. The CDR3 bases are TGTGCCAGCGGACCGGGACACAGCACAGATACGCAGTATTTT. The encoded protein is CASGPGHSTDTQYF. Supplemented by reference TRBV5-6 and TRBJ2-3, the full variable domain reads DAGVTQSPTHLIKTRGQQVTLRCSPKSGHDTVSWYQQALGQGPQFIFQYYEEEERQRGNFPDRFSGHQFPNYSSELNVNALLLGDSALYLCASGPGHSTDTQYFGPGTRLTVL.